The clone carrying this T cell receptor (beta chain) was detected a few times. What it recognizes is unknown. This entry belongs to a study of cytomegalovirus exposure and HLA in healthy donors. Study-level points and caveats: The authors reported that TCR beta sequences could predict HLA-A and HLA-B alleles. These predictions were accurate for most subjects in the first cohort. Analyzed later, most CMV-associated TCR beta chains appeared HLA-restricted.

The PCR had 60 Vbeta and 13 Jbeta primers. Sequencing was performed with immunoSEQ multiplex PCR; in TCRdb, only in-frame clones are kept and a portion is missing. Among about 160,000 clones listed, 75% to 90% were seen once. Germline V gene data show CDR1 as SGHDT and CDR2 as YYEEEE. Trimming shortened V by 2 bases and J by 7 bases, and 9 bases separated the two germline ends. The CDR3 totals 13 residues. Input material: PBMCs. This chain uses TRBV5-6 with TRBJ2-2; D may be TRBD2 (6 bases). The TCR sequence derives from a woman in her late teens or twenties in good health and CMV-seronegative. This chain's CDR3 is CASSFVAVGELFF. CDR3 sequence (DNA): TGTGCCAGCAGCTTTGTAGCGGTCGGGGAGCTGTTTTTT.